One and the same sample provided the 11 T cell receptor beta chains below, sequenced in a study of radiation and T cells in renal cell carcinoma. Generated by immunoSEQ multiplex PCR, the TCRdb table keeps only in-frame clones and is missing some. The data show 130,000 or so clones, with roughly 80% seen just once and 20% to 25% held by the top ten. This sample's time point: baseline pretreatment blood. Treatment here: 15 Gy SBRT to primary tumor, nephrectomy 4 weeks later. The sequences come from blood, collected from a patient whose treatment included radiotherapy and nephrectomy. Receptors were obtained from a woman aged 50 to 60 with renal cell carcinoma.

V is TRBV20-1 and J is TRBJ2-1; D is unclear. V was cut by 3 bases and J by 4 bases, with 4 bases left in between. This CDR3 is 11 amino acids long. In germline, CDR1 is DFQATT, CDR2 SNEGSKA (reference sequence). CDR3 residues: CSASEYNEQFF. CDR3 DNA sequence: TGCAGTGCTAGCGAATACAATGAGCAGTTCTTC.

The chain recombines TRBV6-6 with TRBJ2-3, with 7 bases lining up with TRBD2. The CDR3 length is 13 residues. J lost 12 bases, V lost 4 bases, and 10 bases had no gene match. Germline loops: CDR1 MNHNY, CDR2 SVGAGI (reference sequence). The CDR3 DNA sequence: TGTGCCAGCAGTTTCCGAGAGCGGGATTATCAGTATTTT. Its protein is CASSFRERDYQYF.

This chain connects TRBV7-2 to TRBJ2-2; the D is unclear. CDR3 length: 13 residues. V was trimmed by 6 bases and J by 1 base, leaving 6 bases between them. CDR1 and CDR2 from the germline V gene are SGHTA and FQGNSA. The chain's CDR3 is CASRGLNTGELFF. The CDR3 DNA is TGTGCCAGCAGAGGCCTGAACACCGGGGAGCTGTTTTTT.

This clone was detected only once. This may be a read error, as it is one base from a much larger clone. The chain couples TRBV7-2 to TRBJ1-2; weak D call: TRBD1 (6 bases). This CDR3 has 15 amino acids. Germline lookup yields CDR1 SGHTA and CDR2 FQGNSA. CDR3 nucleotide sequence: TGTGCCAGCAGCCAGCCCAGGGGTGGTGGCTATGGCTACATCTTC. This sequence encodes CASSQPRGGGYGYIF. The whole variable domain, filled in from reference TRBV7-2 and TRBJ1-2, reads GAGVSQSPSNKVTEKGKDVELRCDPISGHTALYWYRQSLGQGLEFLIYFQGNSAPDKSGLPSDRFSAERTGGSVSTLTIQRTQQEDSAVYLCASSQPRGGGYGYIFGSGTRLTVV.

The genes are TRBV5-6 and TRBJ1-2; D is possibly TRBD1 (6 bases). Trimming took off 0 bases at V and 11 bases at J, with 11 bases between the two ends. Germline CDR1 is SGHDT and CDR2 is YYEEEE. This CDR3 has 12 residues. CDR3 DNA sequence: TGTGCCAGCAGCTTGGGGGACACCCTTTACACCTTC. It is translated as CASSLGDTLYTF.

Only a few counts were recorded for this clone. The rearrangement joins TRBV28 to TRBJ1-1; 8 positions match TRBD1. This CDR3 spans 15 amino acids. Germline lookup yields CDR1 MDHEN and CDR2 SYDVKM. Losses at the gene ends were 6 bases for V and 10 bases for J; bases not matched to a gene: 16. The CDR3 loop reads CASSIKTGTGSRAFF. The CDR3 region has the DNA TGTGCCAGCAGCATAAAGACCGGGACAGGATCAAGAGCTTTCTTT.

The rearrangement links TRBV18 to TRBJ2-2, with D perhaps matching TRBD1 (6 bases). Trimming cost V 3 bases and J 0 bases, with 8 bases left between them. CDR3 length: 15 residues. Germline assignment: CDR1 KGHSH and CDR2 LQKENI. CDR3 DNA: TGTGCCAGCTCACCGCGACAGGCGAACACCGGGGAGCTGTTTTTT. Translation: CASSPRQANTGELFF.

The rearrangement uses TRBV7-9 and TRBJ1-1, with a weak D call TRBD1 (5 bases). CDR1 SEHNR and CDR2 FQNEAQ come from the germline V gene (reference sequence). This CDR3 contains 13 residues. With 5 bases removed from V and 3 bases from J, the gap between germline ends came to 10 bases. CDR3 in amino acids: CASSLGRYTEAFF. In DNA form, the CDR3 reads TGTGCCAGCAGCCTGGGACGGTACACTGAAGCTTTCTTT.

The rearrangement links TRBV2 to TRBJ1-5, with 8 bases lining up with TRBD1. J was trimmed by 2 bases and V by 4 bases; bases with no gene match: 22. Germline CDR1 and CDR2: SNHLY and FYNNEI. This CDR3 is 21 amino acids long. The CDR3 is CASSGDGTGATGIGGNQPQHF. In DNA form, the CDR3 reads TGTGCCAGCAGTGGGGATGGGACAGGAGCAACCGGTATAGGGGGCAATCAGCCCCAGCATTTT. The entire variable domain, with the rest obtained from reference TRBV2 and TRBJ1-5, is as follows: EPEVTQTPSHQVTQMGQEVILRCVPISNHLYFYWYRQILGQKVEFLVSFYNNEISEKSEIFDDQFSVERPDGSNFTLKIRSTKLEDSAMYFCASSGDGTGATGIGGNQPQHFGDGTRLSIL.

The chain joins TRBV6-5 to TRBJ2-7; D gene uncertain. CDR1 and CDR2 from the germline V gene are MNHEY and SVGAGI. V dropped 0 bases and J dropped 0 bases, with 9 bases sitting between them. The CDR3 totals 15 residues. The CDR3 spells CASSYSEKSSYEQYF. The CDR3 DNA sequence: TGTGCCAGCAGTTACTCGGAGAAAAGCTCCTACGAGCAGTACTTC.

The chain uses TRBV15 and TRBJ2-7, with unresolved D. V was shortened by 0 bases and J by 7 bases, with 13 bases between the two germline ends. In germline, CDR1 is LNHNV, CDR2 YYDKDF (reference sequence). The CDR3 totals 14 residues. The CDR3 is CATSRDSEPREQYF. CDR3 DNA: TGTGCCACCAGCAGAGATTCCGAGCCGAGGGAGCAGTACTTC.